The 23 T cell receptor beta chains presented below share a single source sample, sequenced in a study of blood T cells in healthy people across ages. PCR was performed a second time for about 6 to 11 cycles using a sample-barcoded 5' primer and a J-beta primer mix. Each CDR3 protein is one row after TCRdb ran MiXCR on the 5' RACE reads. The sample lists about 1.5 million distinct CDR3 sequences; around 39% were seen once. Specimen: blood. The source is a woman aged 18-29 years in good health.

This clonotype was seen only once. The chain links TRBV2 to TRBJ2-1, with a weak D call TRBD2 (5 bases). From germline, CDR1 is SNHLY and CDR2 FYNNEI. V lost 6 bases to trimming and J lost 5 bases, with 11 bases between them. The CDR3 contains 13 residues. This CDR3 is CASRLDGNNEQFF. CDR3 coding DNA: TGTGCCAGCAGGTTGGACGGGAACAATGAGCAGTTCTTC.

There are a few counts of this clonotype. CDR3 sequence (DNA): TGCAGTGCCTCTAACTCGGAGCAGTTCTTC. As protein: CSASNSEQFF. This chain links TRBV20-1 with TRBJ2-1; D call uncertain. CDR3 length: 10 residues. V was cut by 6 bases and J by 10 bases, with 10 bases left in between. The germline gives CDR1 DFQATT, CDR2 SNEGSKA (reference sequence).

The chain employs TRBV5-1 and TRBJ2-5, with TRBD2 matching over 10 bases. The V gene's germline CDR1 is SGHRS and CDR2 YFSETQ. The trim removed 4 bases at V and 0 bases at J, leaving 15 bases unmatched. The CDR3 contains 19 residues. CDR3 in amino acids: CASSKPVASGRGYQETQYF. The CDR3 DNA sequence: TGCGCCAGCAGCAAGCCTGTGGCTAGCGGGAGAGGGTACCAAGAGACCCAGTACTTC.

The gene calls are TRBV29-1 and TRBJ2-5, with D perhaps being TRBD1 or TRBD2 (5 bases each). The germline CDR1 and CDR2 sequences are SQVTM and ANQGSEA. V was pared by 6 bases and J by 11 bases, with 19 bases between. This CDR3 has 12 amino acids. The CDR3 region has the DNA TGCAGCGTCGCGAGGGGAAGGGATGAGCAGTACTTC. As protein: CSVARGRDEQYF. Full variable domain (remainder filled in from reference TRBV29-1 and TRBJ2-5): SAVISQKPSRDICQRGTSLTIQCQVDSQVTMMFWYRQQPGQSLTLIATANQGSEATYESGFVIDKFPISRPNLTFSTLTVSNMSPEDSSIYLCSVARGRDEQYFGPGTRLLVL.

V gene TRBV20-1 combines with J gene TRBJ1-2; no definite D call. V gave up 0 bases and J gave up 4 bases, with 9 bases separating them. The germline V gene encodes CDR1 DFQATT and CDR2 SNEGSKA (reference sequence). The CDR3 totals 13 residues. As DNA, the CDR3 is TGCAGTGCTAGAGAGAACAGCTTCTATGGCTACACCTTC. This gives the protein CSARENSFYGYTF.

This clonotype turned up a few times. The CDR3 region has the DNA TGTGCCAGCAGTACCTCAGGGGAGCCCCAGCATTTT. Encoded protein: CASSTSGEPQHF. The gene calls are TRBV12-3 or TRBV12-4 and TRBJ1-5; maybe TRBD1 (6 bases). V lost 5 bases and J lost 8, with 10 bases in between. The CDR3 loop spans 12 amino acids.

The V call is TRBV20-1, the J call TRBJ2-2; 9 nucleotides align to TRBD2. In germline, CDR1 is DFQATT, CDR2 SNEGSKA (reference sequence). V shed 5 bases, J shed 6 bases, and the junction held 7 bases outside the gene matches. There are 14 residues in the CDR3. In DNA form, the CDR3 reads TGCAGTGCTCTGCGAGCGGGAGGACCCGGGGAGCTGTTTTTT. Its protein is CSALRAGGPGELFF.

The chain has TRBV20-1 and TRBJ2-5; D is possibly TRBD1 (6 bases). This CDR3 spans 17 amino acids. Germline V CDR1 and CDR2: DFQATT, SNEGSKA (reference sequence). Trimming took off 0 bases at V and 0 bases at J, with 17 bases between the two ends. The CDR3 is CSARDPGPRGNQETQYF. CDR3 nucleotide sequence: TGCAGTGCTAGAGACCCCGGTCCTAGGGGGAACCAAGAGACCCAGTACTTC.

This clonotype has only a few counts. This chain joins TRBV6-6 and TRBJ1-6; D gene unclear. V lost 0 bases and J 5 bases, leaving 8 bases between the germline ends. This CDR3 is 15 amino acids long. From germline, CDR1 is MNHNY and CDR2 SVGAGI (reference sequence). CDR3 in amino acids: CASSYSIPHNSPLHF. Here the CDR3 DNA reads TGTGCCAGCAGTTACTCCATACCCCATAATTCACCCCTCCACTTT.

The table lists this clonotype with many counts. CDR3 nucleotide sequence: TGCGCCAGCAGCCAAGAAGGAATCCCGGGACAAGAGACCCAGTACTTC. This codes for CASSQEGIPGQETQYF. The chain combines TRBV4-1 with TRBJ2-5; tentatively, D is TRBD2 (5 bases). Germline CDR1 is MGHRA and CDR2 is YSYEKL. V gave up 0 bases and J gave up 2 bases, with 13 bases separating them. The CDR3 contains 16 residues.

This clonotype was picked up a small number of times. The chain uses TRBV3-1 and TRBJ2-7; 7 nucleotides line up with TRBD2. J lost 7 bases, V lost 4 bases, and 10 bases had no gene match. The germline V gene has CDR1 LGHDT and CDR2 YNNKEL (reference sequence). The CDR3 is made up of 14 amino acids. CDR3 sequence: CASSPLGLRVEQYF. The CDR3 DNA follows: TGTGCCAGCAGCCCATTGGGACTACGGGTTGAGCAGTACTTC.

This clonotype came up a few times. The chain is built from TRBV20-1 and TRBJ2-1; TRBD2 agrees at 13 bases. Trimming at V came to 0 bases and at J to 3 bases, leaving 2 bases not matched to a gene. There are 16 residues in the CDR3. CDR1 and CDR2 (germline): DFQATT, SNEGSKA (reference sequence). The CDR3 DNA is TGCAGTGCTAGAGATGGGACTAGCGGGATCTACAATGAGCAGTTCTTC. Translation: CSARDGTSGIYNEQFF.

The chain joins TRBV7-9 to TRBJ1-2; D is possibly TRBD1 (6 bases). Germline values: CDR1 SEHNR, CDR2 FQNEAQ (reference sequence). This CDR3 is built from 12 residues. V shed 6 bases and J shed 5 bases, with 10 bases lying between them. In nucleotides, the CDR3 is TGTGCCAGCAGTGACAGGCTGTATGGCTACACCTTC. As protein: CASSDRLYGYTF. The full variable domain, completed using reference TRBV7-9 and TRBJ1-2, is DTGVSQNPRHKITKRGQNVTFRCDPISEHNRLYWYRQTLGQGPEFLTYFQNEAQLEKSRLLSDRFSAERPKGSFSTLEIQRTEQGDSAMYLCASSDRLYGYTFGSGTRLTVV.

This clonotype was seen a handful of times. This chain joins TRBV12-3 or TRBV12-4 and TRBJ1-1; no definite D call. V lost 3 bases, J lost 5 bases, and 10 bases lay in between. CDR3 length: 13 amino acids. CDR3 in DNA: TGTGCCAGCAGTTTGGAGGTTAAAACTGAAGCTTTCTTT. Its translation is CASSLEVKTEAFF.

The chain couples TRBV5-6 to TRBJ2-1; D unresolved. Trimming cost V 4 bases and J 10 bases, with 9 bases left between them. Germline loops: CDR1 SGHDT, CDR2 YYEEEE. This CDR3 contains 11 residues. CDR3: CASSRVVEQFF. CDR3 DNA sequence: TGTGCCAGCAGCCGGGTCGTAGAGCAGTTCTTC.

V gene TRBV20-1 combines with J gene TRBJ2-5; TRBD2 matches 9 bases. This CDR3 spans 14 amino acids. V shed 2 bases, J shed 5 bases, and the junction held 6 bases outside the gene matches. CDR1 and CDR2 (germline): DFQATT, SNEGSKA (reference sequence). In DNA, the CDR3 is TGCAGTGCTAGACCCACGCGGGGGGGTGAGACCCAGTACTTC. It translates to CSARPTRGGETQYF.

This clonotype occurred once. DNA for the CDR3: TGTGCCAGCAGCCGAAACCGAAACTATGGCTACACCTTC. It specifies CASSRNRNYGYTF. The V gene is TRBV28, the J gene TRBJ1-2; D is undetermined. Germline CDR1 MDHEN, CDR2 SYDVKM. The CDR3 contains 13 residues. V was clipped by 6 bases and J by 2 bases, with 10 bases between them.

Only one count was recorded for this clonotype. The chain couples TRBV7-2 to TRBJ2-7; perhaps TRBD1 as D (5 bases). Germline loops: CDR1 SGHTA, CDR2 FQGNSA. V lost 5 bases and J 0 bases, leaving 20 bases between the germline ends. The CDR3 consists of 17 residues. This CDR3 reads CTSSHRTGQTYSYEQYF. The CDR3 coding sequence is TGTACCAGCAGCCATAGGACCGGACAAACCTACTCCTACGAGCAGTACTTC.

This clonotype has a single count. V is TRBV29-1 and J is TRBJ2-2, with 12 bases aligning to TRBD2. V was pared by 0 bases and J by 6 bases, with 2 bases of the junction left unmatched. The length of the CDR3 is 15 residues. Germline values: CDR1 SQVTM, CDR2 ANQGSEA. The CDR3 here is CSVEEGTSGPGELFF. DNA for the CDR3: TGCAGCGTTGAAGAAGGGACTAGCGGGCCCGGGGAGCTGTTTTTT.

The genes are TRBV11-2 and TRBJ2-4; D may be TRBD1 or TRBD2 (5 bases each). Trimming took off 5 bases at V and 15 bases at J, with 8 bases between the two ends. The CDR3 has 9 residues. Germline lookup yields CDR1 SGHAT and CDR2 FQNNGV. The CDR3 nucleotides are TGTGCCAGCAGCGGGGGACGGTACTTC. Its translation is CASSGGRYF.

Worth noting for this clonotype: A junction boundary mismatches the germline segment, possibly from a read error. The genes are TRBV7-3 and TRBJ2-5; no clear D. CDR3 length: 15 amino acids. The V gene's germline CDR1 is SGHTA and CDR2 FQGTGA. CDR3: CASSLSLGYQEIQYF. The CDR3 DNA sequence: TGTGCCAGCAGCCTGAGTCTAGGGTACCAAGAGATCCAGTACTTC.

A few counts support this clonotype. The chain uses TRBV7-2 and TRBJ2-6, with D maybe TRBD1 (6 bases). This CDR3 comprises 17 residues. The V gene lost 10 bases and the J gene lost 0 bases, with 19 bases spanning the gap. Germline lookup yields CDR1 SGHTA and CDR2 FQGNSA. The CDR3 here is CAIQNRAFLSGANVLTF. Written as DNA, the CDR3 is TGTGCCATCCAGAACAGGGCCTTTCTCTCTGGGGCCAACGTCCTGACTTTC. Looking up the rest from reference TRBV7-2 and TRBJ2-6 gives the full variable domain: GAGVSQSPSNKVTEKGKDVELRCDPISGHTALYWYRQSLGQGLEFLIYFQGNSAPDKSGLPSDRFSAERTGGSVSTLTIQRTQQEDSAVYLCAIQNRAFLSGANVLTFGAGSRLTVL.

V usage is TRBV6-2 or TRBV6-3 and J usage is TRBJ2-1; D gene unclear. In germline, CDR1 is MNHEY, CDR2 SVGEGT. The V end lost 3 bases, the J end lost 0 bases, and 12 bases lay between the germline ends. The CDR3 consists of 16 residues. The CDR3 here is CASSYMATSSYNEQFF. CDR3 nucleotides: TGTGCCAGCAGTTATATGGCGACCAGCTCCTACAATGAGCAGTTCTTC.